This TCR beta chain came from a study of shared clonotypes between healthy human individuals. Broader study findings: Generally, naive subsets came out with larger estimated richness than memory subsets.

Trimming shortened V by 6 bases and J by 0 bases, and 13 bases separated the two germline ends. This CDR3 comprises 15 residues. The germline gives CDR1 SGHTS, CDR2 YDEGEE. CD45RO-negative, CCR7-selected cells formed the naive CD8 fraction, which excluded terminally differentiated effector memory CD45RA+ cells. In regard to this clone: Antigen: not known.

Some clones are missing from TCRdb's copy, which holds only in-frame ones; the method was immunoSEQ multiplex PCR. Among about 2.1 million clones, around 93% were seen once, and the ten largest hold 1.5% to 2%. The V gene is TRBV5-8, the J gene TRBJ1-5, with D possibly being TRBD1 (5 bases). The source material was naive CD8+ T cells from PBMCs. This receptor was taken from a man younger than 35 in good health. Some clones in this sample may be carry-over from other donors' samples. The CDR3 protein is CASTSSGGSNQPQHF. The CDR3, as DNA: TGTGCCAGCACCTCTTCTGGGGGTAGCAATCAGCCCCAGCATTTT.